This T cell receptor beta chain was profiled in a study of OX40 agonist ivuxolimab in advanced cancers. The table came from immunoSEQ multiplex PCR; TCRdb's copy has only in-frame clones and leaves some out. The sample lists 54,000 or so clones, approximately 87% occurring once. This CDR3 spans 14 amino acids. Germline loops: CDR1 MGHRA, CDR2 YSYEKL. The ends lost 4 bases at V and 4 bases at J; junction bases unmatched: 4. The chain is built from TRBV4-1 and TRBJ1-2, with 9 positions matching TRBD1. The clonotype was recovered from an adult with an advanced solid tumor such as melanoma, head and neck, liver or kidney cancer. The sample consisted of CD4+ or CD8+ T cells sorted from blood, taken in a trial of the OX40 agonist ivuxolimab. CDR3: CASSRTGGSYGYTF. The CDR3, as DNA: TGCGCCAGCAGCCGCACAGGGGGCAGCTATGGCTACACCTTC.